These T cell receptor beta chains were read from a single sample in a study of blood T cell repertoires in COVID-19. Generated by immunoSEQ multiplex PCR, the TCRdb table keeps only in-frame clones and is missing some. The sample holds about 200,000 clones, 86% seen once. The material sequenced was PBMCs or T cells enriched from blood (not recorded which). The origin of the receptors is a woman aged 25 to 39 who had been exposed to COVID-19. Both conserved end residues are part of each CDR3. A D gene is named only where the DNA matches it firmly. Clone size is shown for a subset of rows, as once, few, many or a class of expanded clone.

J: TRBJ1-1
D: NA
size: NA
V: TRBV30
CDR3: CAWNLGRRWEGTEAFF
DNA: TGTGCCTGGAACCTAGGTCGCAGATGGGAGGGAACTGAAGCTTTCTTT

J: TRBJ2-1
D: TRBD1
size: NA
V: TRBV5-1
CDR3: CASSFGTGNINEQFF
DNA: TGCGCCAGCAGCTTCGGGACAGGGAACATCAATGAGCAGTTCTTC

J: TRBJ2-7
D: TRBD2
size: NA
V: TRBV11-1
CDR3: CASSLTSGAPYEQYF
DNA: TGTGCCAGCAGCTTGACTAGCGGGGCTCCCTACGAGCAGTACTTC

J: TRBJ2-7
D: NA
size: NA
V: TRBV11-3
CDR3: CASSLDTLVSRQYF
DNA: TGTGCCAGCAGCTTGGACACCCTTGTATCACGGCAGTACTTC

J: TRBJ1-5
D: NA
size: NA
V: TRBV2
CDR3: CASSDGGPQPQHF
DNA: TGTGCCAGCAGTGACGGGGGGCCTCAGCCCCAGCATTTT

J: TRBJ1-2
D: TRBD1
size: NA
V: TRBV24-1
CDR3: CATSEMTGAGYTF
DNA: TGTGCCACCAGTGAAATGACAGGGGCCGGCTACACCTTC

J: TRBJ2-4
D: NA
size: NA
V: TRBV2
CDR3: CASREGDEAKNIQYF
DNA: TGTGCCAGCAGAGAGGGAGATGAGGCCAAAAACATTCAGTACTTC

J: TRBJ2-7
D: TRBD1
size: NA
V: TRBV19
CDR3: CASSYQGTGGSEQYF
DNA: TGTGCCAGTAGTTACCAGGGGACAGGGGGCAGTGAGCAGTACTTC

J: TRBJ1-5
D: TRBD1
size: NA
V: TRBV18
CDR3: CASSPSGQGGQPQHF
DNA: TGTGCCAGCTCACCCTCAGGACAGGGAGGTCAGCCCCAGCATTTT

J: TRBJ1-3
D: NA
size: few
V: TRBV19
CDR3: CASSQSPGPKVSFPSGNTIYF
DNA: TGTGCCAGTAGTCAAAGCCCGGGTCCTAAAGTGTCGTTTCCCTCTGGAAACACCATATATTTT

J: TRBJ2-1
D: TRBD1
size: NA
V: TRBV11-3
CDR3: CASSLGGTGGYEQFF
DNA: TGTGCCAGCAGCTTGGGCGGGACAGGGGGCTATGAGCAGTTCTTC

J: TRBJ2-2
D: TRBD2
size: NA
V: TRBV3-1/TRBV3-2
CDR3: CASSRNSGGAAGELFF
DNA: TGTGCCAGCAGCCGGAATAGCGGGGGGGCCGCAGGGGAGCTGTTTTTT

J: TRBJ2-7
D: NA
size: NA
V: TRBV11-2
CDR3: CASSRAGDHPEQYF
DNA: TGTGCCAGCAGCCGGGCAGGGGACCATCCCGAGCAGTACTTC

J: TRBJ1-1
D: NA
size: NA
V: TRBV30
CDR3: CACTLEAEAFF
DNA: TGTGCCTGTACCCTGGAGGCTGAAGCTTTCTTT

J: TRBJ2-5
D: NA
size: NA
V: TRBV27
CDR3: CASALSPRTQETQYF
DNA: TGTGCCAGCGCCCTCAGCCCCAGGACTCAAGAGACCCAGTACTTC

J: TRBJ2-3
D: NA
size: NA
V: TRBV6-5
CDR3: CASSYIGDTDTQYF
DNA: TGTGCCAGCAGTTATATCGGGGACACAGATACGCAGTATTTT

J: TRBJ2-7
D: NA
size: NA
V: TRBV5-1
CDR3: CASSRQGTGQYF
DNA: TGCGCCAGCAGCCGGCAGGGAACTGGGCAGTACTTC

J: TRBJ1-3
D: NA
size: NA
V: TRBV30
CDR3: CAWTDSAAGNTIYF
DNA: TGTGCCTGGACGGACAGCGCGGCTGGAAACACCATATATTTT

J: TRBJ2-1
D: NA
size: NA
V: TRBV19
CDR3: CASSRQLYNEQFF
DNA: TGTGCCAGTAGCCGACAGCTTTACAATGAGCAGTTCTTC

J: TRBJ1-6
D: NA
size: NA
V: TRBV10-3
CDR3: CAIREQENSPLHF
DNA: TGTGCCATCAGAGAACAGGAGAATTCACCCCTCCACTTT

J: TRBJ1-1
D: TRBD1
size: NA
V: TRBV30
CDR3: CAWSKSDRGPTEAFF
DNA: TGTGCCTGGAGTAAATCGGACAGGGGCCCCACTGAAGCTTTCTTT

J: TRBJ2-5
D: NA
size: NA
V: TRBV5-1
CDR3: CASIGAQETQYF
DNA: TGCGCCAGCATTGGGGCCCAAGAGACCCAGTACTTC

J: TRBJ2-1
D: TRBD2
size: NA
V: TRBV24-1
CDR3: CATSDLGTSHNEQFF
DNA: TGTGCCACCAGTGATTTGGGGACTAGCCACAATGAGCAGTTCTTC

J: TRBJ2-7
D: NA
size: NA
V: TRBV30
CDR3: CAWTLGGPANEQYF
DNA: TGTGCCTGGACCCTGGGGGGGCCTGCTAACGAGCAGTACTTC

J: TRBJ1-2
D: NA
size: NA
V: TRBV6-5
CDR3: CASSYSGLHYGYTF
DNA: TGTGCCAGCAGTTATTCAGGGCTTCACTATGGCTACACCTTC

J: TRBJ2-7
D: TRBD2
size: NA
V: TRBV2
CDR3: CASNNLAGKYEQYF
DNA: TGTGCCAGCAATAACCTAGCGGGGAAATACGAGCAGTACTTC

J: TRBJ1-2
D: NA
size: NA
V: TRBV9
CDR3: CASSVEWRTVGYTF
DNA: TGTGCCAGCAGCGTAGAGTGGCGCACAGTTGGCTACACCTTC

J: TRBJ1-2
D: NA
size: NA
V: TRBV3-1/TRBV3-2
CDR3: CASSQGLSWGYTF
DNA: TGTGCCAGCAGCCAGGGACTCTCCTGGGGCTACACCTTC

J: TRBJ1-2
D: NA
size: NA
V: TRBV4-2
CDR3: CASSQVSEDNGYTF
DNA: TGTGCCAGCAGCCAAGTGTCAGAGGACAATGGCTACACCTTC

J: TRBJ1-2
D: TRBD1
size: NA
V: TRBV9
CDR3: CASSERDRVLNGYTF
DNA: TGTGCCAGCAGCGAGCGGGACAGGGTTTTGAATGGCTACACCTTC

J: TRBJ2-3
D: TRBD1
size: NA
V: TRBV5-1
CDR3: CASSSGQGGGDTQYF
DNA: TGCGCCAGCAGCTCCGGACAGGGCGGCGGAGATACGCAGTATTTT

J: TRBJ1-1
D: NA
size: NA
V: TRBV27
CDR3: CASSRGNTEAFF
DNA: TGTGCCAGCAGTCGGGGGAACACTGAAGCTTTCTTT

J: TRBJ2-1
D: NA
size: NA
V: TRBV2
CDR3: CASSGTDPWVEQFF
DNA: TGTGCCAGCAGTGGGACAGACCCATGGGTTGAGCAGTTCTTC

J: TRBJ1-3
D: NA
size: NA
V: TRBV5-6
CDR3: CASSLRGHRGDTIYF
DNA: TGTGCCAGCAGCTTGAGGGGACACCGGGGGGACACCATATATTTT

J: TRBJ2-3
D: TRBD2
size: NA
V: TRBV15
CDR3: CATSRDGLGRSTDTQYF
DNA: TGTGCCACCAGCAGAGATGGACTAGGGCGCTCCACAGATACGCAGTATTTT

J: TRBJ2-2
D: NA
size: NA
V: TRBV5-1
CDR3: CASSSIGDTGELFF
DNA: TGCGCCAGCAGCTCAATAGGAGACACCGGGGAGCTGTTTTTT

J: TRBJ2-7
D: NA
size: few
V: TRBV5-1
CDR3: CASSLGQPMEQYF
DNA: TGCGCCAGCAGCTTGGGACAGCCCATGGAGCAGTACTTC

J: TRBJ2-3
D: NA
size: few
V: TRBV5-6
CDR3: CASSFTGGGAKDTQYF
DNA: TGTGCCAGCAGCTTTACCGGAGGGGGGGCCAAAGATACGCAGTATTTT

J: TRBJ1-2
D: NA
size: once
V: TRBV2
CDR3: CASSEELGQPYTF
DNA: TGTGCCAGCAGTGAAGAGTTAGGACAGCCCTACACCTTC

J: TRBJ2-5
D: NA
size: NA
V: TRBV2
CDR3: CASLRLGNSQETQYF
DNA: TGTGCCAGCCTCAGGCTCGGGAACAGCCAAGAGACCCAGTACTTC

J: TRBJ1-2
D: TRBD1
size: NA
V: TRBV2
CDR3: CASTPGGSYGYTF
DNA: TGTGCCAGCACCCCAGGGGGCAGCTATGGCTACACCTTC

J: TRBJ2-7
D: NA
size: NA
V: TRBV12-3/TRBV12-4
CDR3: CASTQAGHEQYF
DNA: TGTGCCAGCACTCAGGCGGGCCACGAGCAGTACTTC

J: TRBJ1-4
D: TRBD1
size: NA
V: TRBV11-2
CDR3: CASSYRDRDEKLFF
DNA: TGTGCCAGCAGCTACCGGGACAGGGACGAAAAACTGTTTTTT

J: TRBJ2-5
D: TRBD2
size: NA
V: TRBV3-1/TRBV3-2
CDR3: CASSQGLAEGEETQYF
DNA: TGTGCCAGCAGCCAAGGACTAGCCGAAGGAGAAGAGACCCAGTACTTC

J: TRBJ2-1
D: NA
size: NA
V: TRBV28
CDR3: CASSLSLGGGNYNEQFF
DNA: TGTGCCAGCAGTCTCTCCCTAGGGGGGGGAAACTACAATGAGCAGTTCTTC

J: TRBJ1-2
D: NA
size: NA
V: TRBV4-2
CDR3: CASSQEWREQYGYTF
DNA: TGTGCCAGCAGCCAAGAATGGCGGGAACAATATGGCTACACCTTC

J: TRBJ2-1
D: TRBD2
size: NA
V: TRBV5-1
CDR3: CASSQTSGGVGEQFF
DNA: TGCGCCAGCAGCCAAACTAGCGGGGGGGTCGGTGAGCAGTTCTTC

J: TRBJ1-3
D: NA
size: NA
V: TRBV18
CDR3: CASSPAGTSGDTIYF
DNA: TGTGCCAGCTCACCAGCAGGGACAAGCGGGGACACCATATATTTT

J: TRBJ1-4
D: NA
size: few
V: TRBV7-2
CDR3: CASSLSARALDEKLFF
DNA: TGTGCCAGCAGCTTATCGGCCAGGGCTTTGGATGAAAAACTGTTTTTT

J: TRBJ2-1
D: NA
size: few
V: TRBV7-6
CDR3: CASSLAEFNEQFF
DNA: TGTGCCAGCAGCTTAGCCGAGTTTAATGAGCAGTTCTTC